This T cell receptor beta chain was profiled in a study of shared clonotypes between healthy human individuals. Whole-study context: The cohort had a couple of women and a few men, ages 18 to 49. Points from the study as a whole: Clonotype sharing across a few donors was observed for 4.5% to 6.5% of naive CD4 clonotypes.

The data were produced by immunoSEQ multiplex PCR, yet TCRdb's version contains in-frame clones alone and is incomplete. This table has 850,000 to 1,200,000 clones, about 77% appearing once. Trimming removed 4 bases from V and 2 bases from J, with 17 bases in between. The CDR3 runs to 16 residues. Germline V gene lookup returns CDR1 SGHRS and CDR2 YFSETQ. This clone was observed a single time. The antigen remains undetermined. The receptor was isolated from a man aged 18 to 30 in good health. The chain is built from TRBV5-1 and TRBJ2-3; TRBD2 is a possible D gene (5 bases). The sequencing sample was made of memory CD4+ T cells sorted from blood. The subset denotes: CD45RA-negative fraction. CDR3 coding DNA: TGCGCCAGCAGCCCAGGCGGGCTTTCCACCACAGATACGCAGTATTTT. It translates to CASSPGGLSTTDTQYF.